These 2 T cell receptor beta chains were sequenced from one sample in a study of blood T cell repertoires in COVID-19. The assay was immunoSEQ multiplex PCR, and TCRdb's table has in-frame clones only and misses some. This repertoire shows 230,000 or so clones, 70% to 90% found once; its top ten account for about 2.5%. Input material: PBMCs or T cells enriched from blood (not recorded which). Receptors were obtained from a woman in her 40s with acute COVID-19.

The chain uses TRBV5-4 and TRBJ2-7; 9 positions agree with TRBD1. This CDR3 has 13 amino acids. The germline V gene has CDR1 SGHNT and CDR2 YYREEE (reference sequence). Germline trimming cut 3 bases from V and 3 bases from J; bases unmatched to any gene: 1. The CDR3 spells CASSSGQGYEQYF. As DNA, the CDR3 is TGTGCCAGCAGCTCGGGACAGGGCTACGAGCAGTACTTC.

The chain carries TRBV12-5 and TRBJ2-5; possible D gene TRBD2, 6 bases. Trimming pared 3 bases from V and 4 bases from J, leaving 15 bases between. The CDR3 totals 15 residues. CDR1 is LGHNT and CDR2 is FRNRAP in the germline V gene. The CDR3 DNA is TGTGCTAGTGGTTTAGAGGCAGGGAGGTCAGAGACCCAGTACTTC. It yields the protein CASGLEAGRSETQYF.